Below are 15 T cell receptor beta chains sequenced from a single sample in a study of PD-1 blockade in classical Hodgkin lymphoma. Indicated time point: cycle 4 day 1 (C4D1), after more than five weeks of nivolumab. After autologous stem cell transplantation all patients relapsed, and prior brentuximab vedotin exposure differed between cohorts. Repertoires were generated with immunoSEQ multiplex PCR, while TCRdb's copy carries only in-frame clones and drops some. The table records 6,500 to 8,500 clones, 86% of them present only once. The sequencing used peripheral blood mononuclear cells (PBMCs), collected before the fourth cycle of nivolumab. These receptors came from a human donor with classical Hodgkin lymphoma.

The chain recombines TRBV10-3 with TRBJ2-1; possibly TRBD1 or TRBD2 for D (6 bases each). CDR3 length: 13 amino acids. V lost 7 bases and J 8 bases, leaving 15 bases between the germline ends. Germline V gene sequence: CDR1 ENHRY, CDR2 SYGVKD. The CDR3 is CAINWGRGHEQFF. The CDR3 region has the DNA TGTGCCATCAACTGGGGGCGGGGACATGAGCAGTTCTTC.

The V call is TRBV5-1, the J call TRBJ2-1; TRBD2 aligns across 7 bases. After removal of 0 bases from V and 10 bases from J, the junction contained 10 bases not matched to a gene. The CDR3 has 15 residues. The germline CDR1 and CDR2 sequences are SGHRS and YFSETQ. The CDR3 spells CASSLGLARIEEQFF. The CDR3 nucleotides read TGCGCCAGCAGCTTGGGACTAGCAAGGATAGAGGAGCAGTTCTTC.

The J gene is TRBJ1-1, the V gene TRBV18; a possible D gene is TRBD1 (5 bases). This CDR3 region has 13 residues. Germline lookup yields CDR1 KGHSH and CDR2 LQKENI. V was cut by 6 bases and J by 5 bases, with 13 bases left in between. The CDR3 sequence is CASSETRETEAFF. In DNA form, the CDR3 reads TGTGCCAGCTCCGAAACCAGGGAAACTGAAGCTTTCTTT.

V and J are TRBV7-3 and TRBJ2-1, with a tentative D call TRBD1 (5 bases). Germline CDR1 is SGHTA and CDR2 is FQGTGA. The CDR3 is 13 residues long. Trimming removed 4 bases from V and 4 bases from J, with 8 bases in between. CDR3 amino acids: CASSSTGYNEQFF. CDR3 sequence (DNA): TGTGCCAGCAGCTCAACAGGATACAATGAGCAGTTCTTC.

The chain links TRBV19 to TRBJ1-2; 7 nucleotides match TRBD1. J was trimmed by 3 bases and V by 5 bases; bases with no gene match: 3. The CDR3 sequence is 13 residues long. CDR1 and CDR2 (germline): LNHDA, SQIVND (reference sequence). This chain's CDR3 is CASSQGVYYGYTF. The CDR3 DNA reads TGTGCCAGTAGTCAGGGGGTCTACTATGGCTACACCTTC.

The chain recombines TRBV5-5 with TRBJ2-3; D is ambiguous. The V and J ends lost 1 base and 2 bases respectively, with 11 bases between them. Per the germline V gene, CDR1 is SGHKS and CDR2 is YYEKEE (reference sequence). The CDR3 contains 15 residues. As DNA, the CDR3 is TGTGCCAGCAGCTTGTTCAGATATAACACAGATACGCAGTATTTT. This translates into CASSLFRYNTDTQYF.

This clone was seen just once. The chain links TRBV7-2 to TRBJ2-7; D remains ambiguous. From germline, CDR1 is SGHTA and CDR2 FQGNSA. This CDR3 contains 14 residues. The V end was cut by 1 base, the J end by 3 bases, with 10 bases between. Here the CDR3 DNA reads TGTGCCAGCAGCTTAGGGGCGACGAACTACGAGCAGTACGTC. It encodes CASSLGATNYEQYV.

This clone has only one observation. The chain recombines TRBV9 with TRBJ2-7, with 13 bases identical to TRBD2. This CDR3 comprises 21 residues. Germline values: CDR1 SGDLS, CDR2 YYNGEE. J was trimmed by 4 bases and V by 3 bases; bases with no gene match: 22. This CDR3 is CASSGCIRGLAGISIPYEQYV. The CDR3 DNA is TGTGCCAGCAGCGGATGTATCCGGGGACTAGCGGGGATATCGATACCTTACGAGCAGTACGTC.

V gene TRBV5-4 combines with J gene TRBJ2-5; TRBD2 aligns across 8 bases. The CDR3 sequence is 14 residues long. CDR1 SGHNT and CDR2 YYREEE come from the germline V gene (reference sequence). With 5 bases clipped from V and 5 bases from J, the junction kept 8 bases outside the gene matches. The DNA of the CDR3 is TGTGCCAGCAGTTTAGCGGGGATGGGGGAGACCCAGTACTTC. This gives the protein CASSLAGMGETQYF.

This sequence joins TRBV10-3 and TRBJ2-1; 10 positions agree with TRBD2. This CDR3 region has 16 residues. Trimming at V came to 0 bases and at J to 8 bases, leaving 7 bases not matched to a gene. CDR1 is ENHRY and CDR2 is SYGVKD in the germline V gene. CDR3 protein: CAISESRLAGVHEQFF. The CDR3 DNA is TGTGCCATCAGTGAGTCAAGGCTAGCGGGAGTACATGAGCAGTTCTTC.

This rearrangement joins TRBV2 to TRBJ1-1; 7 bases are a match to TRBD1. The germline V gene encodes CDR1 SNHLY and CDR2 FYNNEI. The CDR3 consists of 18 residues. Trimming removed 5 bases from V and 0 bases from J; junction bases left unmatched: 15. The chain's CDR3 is CASSLGILWTGMNTEAFF. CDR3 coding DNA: TGTGCCAGCAGTTTAGGTATATTATGGACAGGCATGAACACTGAAGCTTTCTTT.

CDR3 residues: CASSIGVGEDTQYF. The CDR3 DNA is TGTGCCAGTAGTATAGGGGTCGGGGAGGATACGCAGTATTTT. This chain joins TRBV19 and TRBJ2-3; D is possibly TRBD2 (5 bases). There are 14 residues in the CDR3. The germline gives CDR1 LNHDA, CDR2 SQIVND (reference sequence). The V gene lost 1 base and the J gene lost 6 bases, with 11 bases spanning the gap. Looking up the rest from reference TRBV19 and TRBJ2-3 gives the full variable domain: DGGITQSPKYLFRKEGQNVTLSCEQNLNHDAMYWYRQDPGQGLRLIYYSQIVNDFQKGDIAEGYSVSREKKESFPLTVTSAQKNPTAFYLCASSIGVGEDTQYFGPGTRLTVL.

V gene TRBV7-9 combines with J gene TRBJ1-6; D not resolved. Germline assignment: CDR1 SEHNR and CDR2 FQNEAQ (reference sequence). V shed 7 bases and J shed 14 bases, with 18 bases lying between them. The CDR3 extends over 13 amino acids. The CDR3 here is CASTHLNEPTLHF. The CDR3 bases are TGTGCCAGCACCCACCTCAACGAGCCAACCCTCCACTTT.

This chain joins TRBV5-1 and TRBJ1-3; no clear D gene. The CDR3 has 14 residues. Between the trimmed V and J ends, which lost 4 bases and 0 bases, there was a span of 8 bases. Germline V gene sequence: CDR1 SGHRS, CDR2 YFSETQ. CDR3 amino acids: CASSPKPSGNTIYF. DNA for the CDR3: TGCGCCAGCAGCCCCAAACCCTCTGGAAACACCATATATTTT.

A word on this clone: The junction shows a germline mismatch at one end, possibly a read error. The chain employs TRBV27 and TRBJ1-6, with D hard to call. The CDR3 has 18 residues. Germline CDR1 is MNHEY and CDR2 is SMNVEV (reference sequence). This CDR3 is CASSPSVPTSSFNSPLHF. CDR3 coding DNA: TGTGCCAGCAGTCCCTCGGTCCCGACTTCTTCCTTTAATTCACCCCTCCACTTT.